These 20 T cell receptor beta chains were sequenced from one sample in a study of CD8 T cells in ankylosing spondylitis. TCRdb reprocessed the 5' RACE reads with MiXCR, giving one entry per CDR3 protein. The sample holds over 150,000 distinct CDR3 sequences, 9.5% to 15% seen once. Sequenced sample: blood, either unsorted or a sorted T cell fraction (not recorded which). The source of these receptors is a male donor with ankylosing spondylitis or in good health (not recorded which).

J is TRBJ2-1 and V is TRBV27, with unresolved D. Trimming left V 2 bases short and J 6 bases short, with 8 bases between. CDR3 length equals 13 residues. Germline V gene lookup returns CDR1 MNHEY and CDR2 SMNVEV (reference sequence). The CDR3 protein is CASSLTESNEQFF. DNA of the CDR3: TGTGCCAGCAGTTTAACCGAGAGCAATGAGCAGTTCTTC.

In this sample, this clonotype turned up a few times. This chain connects TRBV6-1 to TRBJ2-1, with 12 bases lining up with TRBD2. Looked up from germline, CDR1 is MNHNS and CDR2 is SASEGT. The CDR3 is 15 amino acids. Trimming at V came to 6 bases and at J to 2 bases, leaving 2 bases not matched to a gene. CDR3 protein: CASRRTSGAYNEQFF. The CDR3 nucleotides are TGTGCCAGCAGAAGGACTAGCGGGGCCTACAATGAGCAGTTCTTC.

This clonotype turned up a few times. The J gene is TRBJ2-7, the V gene TRBV12-3 or TRBV12-4; perhaps TRBD2 as D (7 bases). Trimming stripped 4 bases from V and 3 bases from J, with 13 bases between. This CDR3 has 14 amino acids. CDR3 protein: CASSSGGADYEQYF. DNA for the CDR3: TGTGCCAGCAGTTCGGGGGGCGCCGACTACGAGCAGTACTTC.

This chain uses TRBV6-5 with TRBJ2-5; D is ambiguous. The CDR3 runs 14 residues. The V and J ends lost 4 bases and 5 bases respectively, with 14 bases between them. Germline V lookup: CDR1 MNHEY, CDR2 SVGAGI. CDR3 sequence reads: CASSSREVGETQYF. CDR3 in DNA: TGTGCCAGCAGTTCTAGAGAGGTTGGGGAGACCCAGTACTTC.

This clonotype was recorded many times. The rearrangement joins TRBV5-5 to TRBJ1-3, with D hard to call. Trimming shortened V by 0 bases and J by 0 bases, and 7 bases separated the two germline ends. This CDR3 has 15 amino acids. CDR1 is SGHKS, CDR2 YYEKEE, per germline (reference sequence). CDR3 in DNA: TGTGCCAGCAGCTTGGACGGTATCTCTGGAAACACCATATATTTT. Encoded protein: CASSLDGISGNTIYF.

This clonotype appeared a few times. The gene calls are TRBV20-1 and TRBJ1-1, with D possibly being TRBD1 (5 bases). Germline CDR1 DFQATT, CDR2 SNEGSKA (reference sequence). The V end was cut by 5 bases, the J end by 3 bases, with 10 bases between. CDR3 length: 12 residues. In DNA form, the CDR3 reads TGCAGTGCTGCAAGGGGCGACACTGAAGCTTTCTTT. It encodes CSAARGDTEAFF.

This clonotype was observed a handful of times. The chain is built from TRBV16 and TRBJ2-1, with TRBD1 matching over 7 bases. Germline loops: CDR1 KGHSY, CDR2 FQNENV. The J segment lost 7 bases and the V segment lost 4 bases, leaving 7 bases of the junction unmatched. CDR3 length: 14 amino acids. The CDR3 reads CASSRTTGMNEQFF. The CDR3 DNA is TGTGCCAGCAGCCGAACGACAGGGATGAATGAGCAGTTCTTC.

The rearrangement uses TRBV6-5 and TRBJ2-3; 7 bases map to TRBD1. Per the germline V gene, CDR1 is MNHEY and CDR2 is SVGAGI. The trim removed 5 bases at V and 2 bases at J, leaving 7 bases unmatched. CDR3 length equals 15 residues. The CDR3 loop is CASSNDRATTDTQYF. DNA of the CDR3: TGTGCCAGCAGTAACGACAGGGCAACCACAGATACGCAGTATTTT.

The CDR3 reads CASSFFGGSYEQYF. The DNA for the CDR3 is TGTGCCAGCAGTTTTTTCGGGGGCTCCTACGAGCAGTACTTC. V is TRBV27 and J is TRBJ2-7; D is possibly TRBD2 (6 bases). Trimming stripped 3 bases from V and 0 bases from J, with 9 bases between. The CDR3 runs to 14 residues. The V gene's germline CDR1 is MNHEY and CDR2 SMNVEV (reference sequence).

This clonotype showed up just a few times. J is TRBJ2-7 and V is TRBV4-1; D uncertain. The length of the CDR3 is 12 residues. Trimming left V 3 bases short and J 5 bases short, with 8 bases between. Looked up from germline, CDR1 is MGHRA and CDR2 is YSYEKL. The CDR3 loop reads CASSHNRDEQYF. The CDR3 DNA follows: TGCGCCAGCAGCCACAACCGGGACGAGCAGTACTTC.

This clonotype has only a few counts. The rearrangement links TRBV6-1 to TRBJ2-3; 7 bases agree with TRBD2. Germline V gene lookup returns CDR1 MNHNS and CDR2 SASEGT. With V trimmed by 2 bases and J by 2 bases, 7 bases remained unmatched. This CDR3 region has 16 residues. The CDR3 DNA reads TGTGCCAGCAGTGAAACTAGCGAGCTAGACACAGATACGCAGTATTTT. Amino acids: CASSETSELDTDTQYF.

This clonotype was seen more than once but under ten times. The CDR3 DNA reads as TGTGCCATCAGTGAAAGCACTAGCGGGAGGAGGAATGAGCAGTTCTTC. It yields the protein CAISESTSGRRNEQFF. The genes are TRBV10-3 and TRBJ2-1; 12 bases agree with TRBD2. This CDR3 has 16 amino acids. Per the germline V gene, CDR1 is ENHRY and CDR2 is SYGVKD. J was trimmed by 7 bases and V by 3 bases; bases with no gene match: 7.

This clonotype occurred many times. This chain connects TRBV4-1 to TRBJ2-1; D unclear. V lost 6 bases and J 7 bases, leaving 10 bases between the germline ends. CDR1 is MGHRA, CDR2 YSYEKL, per germline. The CDR3 spans 12 residues. This CDR3 is CASRYGMNEQFF. The CDR3 bases are TGCGCCAGCAGATACGGAATGAATGAGCAGTTCTTC.

This clonotype was seen a handful of times. The V and J genes are TRBV7-9 and TRBJ1-2, with a possible D match to TRBD1 (6 bases). CDR1 is SEHNR and CDR2 is FQNEAQ in the germline V gene (reference sequence). Trimming shortened V by 1 base and J by 0 bases, and 9 bases separated the two germline ends. This CDR3 has 15 residues. CDR3 nucleotides: TGTGCCAGCAGCTTAGAAGGGGGAGCTAACTATGGCTACACCTTC. Its protein product is CASSLEGGANYGYTF.

The chain has TRBV20-1 and TRBJ2-4; D unclear. This CDR3 has 11 residues. CDR1 DFQATT and CDR2 SNEGSKA come from the germline V gene (reference sequence). Trimming cost V 0 bases and J 9 bases, with 6 bases left between them. In DNA, the CDR3 is TGCAGTGCTAGAGAGAGAGGCATTCAGTACTTC. It encodes CSARERGIQYF.

In this sample, this clonotype turned up a few times. Written as DNA, the CDR3 is TGTGCCAGCAGTGACTCGCTCTATGGCTACACCTTC. Amino acids: CASSDSLYGYTF. The chain has TRBV2 and TRBJ1-2; unclear D gene. Per the germline V gene, CDR1 is SNHLY and CDR2 is FYNNEI. The V end lost 3 bases, the J end lost 4 bases, and 6 bases lay between the germline ends. The CDR3 totals 12 residues.

This clonotype was detected a few times. V gene TRBV7-9 combines with J gene TRBJ2-5; 9 bases line up with TRBD1. V shed 3 bases and J 4 bases; nucleotides not matched to a gene: 9. This CDR3 region has 16 residues. Per the germline V gene, CDR1 is SEHNR and CDR2 is FQNEAQ (reference sequence). This CDR3 reads CASSFHRGLFVETQYF. The CDR3 DNA is TGTGCCAGCAGCTTTCACAGGGGGCTATTCGTAGAGACCCAGTACTTC.

This clonotype was recorded at least ten times. CDR3 nucleotides: TGCAGCGTTGAATTACTAGCGGGGGGCGATGAGCAGTTCTTC. This translates into CSVELLAGGDEQFF. V usage is TRBV29-1 and J usage is TRBJ2-1; 12 nucleotides align to TRBD2. In germline, CDR1 is SQVTM, CDR2 ANQGSEA. The CDR3 consists of 14 residues. V lost 2 bases, J lost 8 bases, and 4 bases stayed unmatched.

V is TRBV30 and J is TRBJ2-1; perhaps TRBD2 as D (5 bases). V lost 5 bases and J lost 0, with 8 bases in between. The CDR3 is 13 residues long. Germline V gene sequence: CDR1 GTSNPN, CDR2 SVGIG (reference sequence). CDR3 nucleotide sequence: TGTGCCTGGGAAGCGGTCTCCTACAATGAGCAGTTCTTC. Translated: CAWEAVSYNEQFF.

This chain uses TRBV28 with TRBJ2-1, with D unresolved. Trimming shortened V by 3 bases and J by 9 bases, and 9 bases separated the two germline ends. Germline V lookup: CDR1 MDHEN, CDR2 SYDVKM. This CDR3 is built from 12 residues. The CDR3 sequence is CASSFVVTEQFF. The CDR3 DNA follows: TGTGCCAGCAGTTTTGTGGTTACTGAGCAGTTCTTC.